The next 25 T cell receptor beta chains were all read from a single sample in a study of T cell responses to AZD1222 COVID-19 vaccine. Assay used: immunoSEQ multiplex PCR; TCRdb lists only in-frame clones, some missing. Seen here are 110,000 to 150,000 clones, about 94% observed once, and the top ten hold roughly 5%. The sequencing here drew on peripheral blood, taken on day 0 of AZD1222 vaccination. The origin of the receptors is an adult in good health.

The rearrangement joins TRBV2 to TRBJ1-6, with unresolved D. The germline V gene has CDR1 SNHLY and CDR2 FYNNEI. The CDR3 is 16 residues long. V was shortened by 1 base and J by 9 bases, with 16 bases between the two germline ends. For the CDR3, the DNA is TGTGCCAGCAGTGAAGGGACGGACTTTCGAGGTTCACCCCTCCACTTT. Translating it yields CASSEGTDFRGSPLHF.

The chain joins TRBV18 to TRBJ1-3; no clear D. Germline loops: CDR1 KGHSH, CDR2 LQKENI. Trimming left V 2 bases short and J 3 bases short, with 5 bases between. This CDR3 comprises 13 residues. CDR3 region: CASSPGVGNTIYF. CDR3 sequence (DNA): TGTGCCAGCTCACCAGGGGTTGGAAACACCATATATTTT. The variable domain in full, completed from reference TRBV18 and TRBJ1-3, reads NAGVMQNPRHLVRRRGQEARLRCSPMKGHSHVYWYRQLPEEGLKFMVYLQKENIIDESGMPKERFSAEFPKEGPSILRIQQVVRGDSAAYFCASSPGVGNTIYFGEGSWLTVV.

This clone was seen only once. The chain couples TRBV6-5 to TRBJ2-7; a possible D gene is TRBD2 (6 bases). The V gene's germline CDR1 is MNHEY and CDR2 SVGAGI. The CDR3 is 15 residues long. Trimming removed 5 bases at V and 0 bases at J, with 14 bases between. CDR3: CASSSRDSSSYEQYF. CDR3 in DNA: TGTGCCAGCAGTAGCCGGGACTCGAGCTCCTACGAGCAGTACTTC.

The chain couples TRBV27 to TRBJ1-2, with unresolved D. V lost 1 base and J 3 bases, leaving 9 bases between the germline ends. This CDR3 comprises 14 residues. Germline lookup yields CDR1 MNHEY and CDR2 SMNVEV (reference sequence). The CDR3 DNA follows: TGTGCCAGCAGTTTATTAGGGAAAGACTATGGCTACACCTTC. This encodes CASSLLGKDYGYTF.

The V call is TRBV27, the J call TRBJ2-7, with 7 bases fitting TRBD1. Germline V gives CDR1 MNHEY, CDR2 SMNVEV (reference sequence). V shed 5 bases and J 0 bases; nucleotides not matched to a gene: 4. The CDR3 loop spans 14 amino acids. The CDR3 DNA sequence: TGTGCCAGCAGTCCCGGGACAGCCTCCTACGAGCAGTACTTC. Its translation is CASSPGTASYEQYF.

The V and J genes are TRBV24-1 and TRBJ1-5; tentative D call: TRBD1 (5 bases). CDR1 and CDR2 (germline): KGHDR, SFDVKD. The CDR3 is 14 amino acids. V was clipped by 6 bases and J by 5 bases, with 13 bases between them. The CDR3 coding sequence is TGTGCCACCAGTCCAAACACAGGCTATCAGCCCCAGCATTTT. Translation gives CATSPNTGYQPQHF.

The chain joins TRBV5-4 to TRBJ2-3; D unresolved. Germline-derived CDR1 and CDR2 are SGHNT and YYREEE (reference sequence). The V and J ends lost 4 bases and 4 bases respectively, with 10 bases between them. This CDR3 is 13 amino acids long. DNA for the CDR3: TGTGCCAGCAGCACGCCAGCCTCAGATACGCAGTATTTT. The encoded protein is CASSTPASDTQYF.

The J gene is TRBJ2-5, the V gene TRBV14, with a weak D call TRBD1 (5 bases). V was trimmed by 3 bases and J by 0 bases, leaving 11 bases between them. Germline V gives CDR1 SGHDN, CDR2 FVKESK. The CDR3 has 15 residues. CDR3 residues: CASSHVGRYQETQYF. The DNA of the CDR3 is TGTGCCAGCAGCCACGTGGGGCGGTACCAAGAGACCCAGTACTTC.

The V call is TRBV15, the J call TRBJ1-3, with D possibly TRBD1 on 6 matching bases. Between the trimmed V and J ends, which lost 3 bases and 2 bases, there was a span of 17 bases. Germline CDR1 and CDR2: LNHNV and YYDKDF (reference sequence). This CDR3 spans 17 amino acids. CDR3 sequence (DNA): TGTGCCACCAGCAGGACGTTCGGGGGGGGCACTGGAAACACCATATATTTT. Residues: CATSRTFGGGTGNTIYF.

This clone was seen once. This rearrangement joins TRBV29-1 to TRBJ1-1; D is uncertain. In germline, CDR1 is SQVTM, CDR2 ANQGSEA. This CDR3 is built from 13 residues. V was cut by 0 bases and J by 4 bases, with 9 bases left in between. The CDR3 loop reads CSVEEAESTEAFF. The CDR3 DNA reads TGCAGCGTTGAAGAGGCAGAAAGCACTGAAGCTTTCTTT.

V and J are TRBV3-1 (or the pseudogene TRBV3-2) and TRBJ1-6; D is ambiguous. The CDR3 runs to 16 residues. V shed 0 bases and J shed 9 bases, with 15 bases lying between them. Looked up from germline, CDR1 is LGHDT and CDR2 is YNNKEL (reference sequence). CDR3 loop: CASSQEAGSTPSPLHF. The CDR3 coding sequence is TGTGCCAGCAGCCAAGAGGCGGGCAGTACTCCTTCACCCCTCCACTTT.

This clone was picked up one time. The V call is TRBV30, the J call TRBJ1-5; TRBD1 agrees at 7 bases. Trimming removed 2 bases from V and 6 bases from J; junction bases left unmatched: 13. The CDR3 loop spans 16 amino acids. Germline V lookup: CDR1 GTSNPN, CDR2 SVGIG (reference sequence). The chain's CDR3 is CAWSTSGAGGIQPQHF. Written as DNA, the CDR3 is TGTGCCTGGAGTACCTCTGGAGCAGGGGGAATTCAGCCCCAGCATTTT.

The chain links TRBV7-3 to TRBJ2-7; 7 nucleotides agree with TRBD2. The CDR3 has 16 residues. Germline-derived CDR1 and CDR2 are SGHTA and FQGTGA. Trimming removed 5 bases from V and 7 bases from J; junction bases left unmatched: 17. The CDR3 reads CASSLLRRERLSEQYF. CDR3 DNA sequence: TGTGCCAGCAGCCTCCTAAGGCGGGAGCGATTAAGTGAGCAGTACTTC.

This clone was counted only a few times. The rearrangement uses TRBV5-5 and TRBJ1-1; possible D gene TRBD1, 5 bases. Germline V CDR1 and CDR2: SGHKS, YYEKEE (reference sequence). With 3 bases removed from V and 0 bases from J, the gap between germline ends came to 15 bases. This CDR3 region has 16 residues. As DNA, the CDR3 is TGTGCCAGCAGCTCGGCGCCAGGGCCAATGAACACTGAAGCTTTCTTT. It codes for CASSSAPGPMNTEAFF.

The chain carries TRBV9 and TRBJ1-2; no firm D call. The germline V and J ends were trimmed by 0 bases and 4 bases, with 13 bases remaining between them. This CDR3 has 15 residues. The germline V gene has CDR1 SGDLS and CDR2 YYNGEE. CDR3 nucleotides: TGTGCCAGCAGCGTAGGGTCAGGAACCGCCTATGGCTACACCTTC. Translated: CASSVGSGTAYGYTF.

This clone has a single count. J is TRBJ2-1 and V is TRBV29-1, with a weak D call TRBD2 (6 bases). The CDR3 covers 16 residues. V dropped 3 bases and J dropped 4 bases, with 19 bases sitting between them. Germline CDR1 SQVTM, CDR2 ANQGSEA. This chain's CDR3 is CSVEASGHPAYNEQFF. Here the CDR3 DNA reads TGCAGCGTTGAGGCAAGCGGGCATCCCGCGTACAATGAGCAGTTCTTC.

V gene TRBV3-1 (or the pseudogene TRBV3-2) combines with J gene TRBJ2-1; unclear D gene. This CDR3 spans 12 amino acids. Germline V lookup: CDR1 LGHDT, CDR2 YNNKEL (reference sequence). The ends were cut back, 6 bases at V and 10 bases at J, with 13 bases in the middle. CDR3 bases: TGTGCCAGCAGTCGAAAAGTAAAGGAGCAGTTCTTC. Protein: CASSRKVKEQFF.

CDR3 in amino acids: CASSQDSGVYEQYF. The CDR3 DNA follows: TGTGCCAGCAGCCAAGATTCAGGGGTCTACGAGCAGTACTTC. The rearrangement joins TRBV3-1 (or the pseudogene TRBV3-2) to TRBJ2-7, with D possibly matching TRBD1 (6 bases). This CDR3 has 14 residues. Germline CDR1 is LGHDT and CDR2 is YNNKEL (reference sequence). Deletions cut 0 bases from V and 3 bases from J, with 9 bases between.

On this clone itself: One end of the junction is discordant with germline, which a read error may explain. The chain employs TRBV28 and TRBJ1-4, with D perhaps matching TRBD1 (5 bases). CDR3 size: 12 residues. The V gene's germline CDR1 is MDHEN and CDR2 SYDVKM. The CDR3 DNA reads as TGTGCCAGCAGTTTAAGTGGGTGGGGGATGTTCTTT. Residues: CASSLSGWGMFF. Combining the CDR3 with reference TRBV28 and TRBJ1-4 gives the whole variable domain DVKVTQSSRYLVKRTGEKVFLECVQDMDHENMFWYRQDPGLGLRLIYFSYDVKMKEKGDIPEGYSVSREKKERFSLILESASTNQTSMYLCASSLSGWGMFFGSGTQLSVL.

The chain joins TRBV2 to TRBJ1-2; 8 nucleotides line up with TRBD1. This CDR3 has 14 residues. Germline V lookup: CDR1 SNHLY, CDR2 FYNNEI. V lost 10 bases and J lost 7; bases outside the gene matches: 14. CDR3 region: CAIPPGTGEFGYTF. DNA of the CDR3: TGTGCCATCCCCCCAGGGACAGGTGAATTTGGCTACACCTTC.

The chain links TRBV7-2 to TRBJ2-1, with 7 nucleotides matching TRBD2. The CDR3 is 15 residues long. J gave up 4 bases and V 4 bases, and 7 bases lay outside the gene matches. Germline V gives CDR1 SGHTA, CDR2 FQGNSA. In nucleotides, the CDR3 is TGTGCCAGCAGCTGGCCCTGGGGGGGGTACAATGAGCAGTTCTTC. Residues: CASSWPWGGYNEQFF.

The chain links TRBV27 to TRBJ2-7; D is uncertain. Germline CDR1 reads MNHEY; CDR2 reads SMNVEV (reference sequence). V was cut by 4 bases and J by 3 bases, with 1 base left in between. This CDR3 comprises 10 residues. CDR3 sequence reads: CASSCYEQYF. The CDR3 DNA is TGTGCCAGCAGTTGCTACGAGCAGTACTTC.

The table lists this clone with a count of one. The chain combines TRBV4-1 with TRBJ1-1, with a tentative D call TRBD1 (5 bases). V was pared by 0 bases and J by 0 bases, with 17 bases between. CDR3 length equals 18 residues. Germline CDR1 reads MGHRA; CDR2 reads YSYEKL. In nucleotides, the CDR3 is TGCGCCAGCAGCCAAGATCGATGGGGGACGGGGTTGAACACTGAAGCTTTCTTT. Amino acids: CASSQDRWGTGLNTEAFF.

V is TRBV9 and J is TRBJ1-2, with no clear D. The CDR3 extends over 13 amino acids. Germline CDR1 and CDR2: SGDLS and YYNGEE. Trimming took 4 bases from V and 8 from J, leaving 15 bases between them. CDR3 loop: CASSQDQISGYTF. DNA for the CDR3: TGTGCCAGCAGCCAGGATCAGATAAGCGGCTACACCTTC. Combining the CDR3 with reference TRBV9 and TRBJ1-2 gives the whole variable domain DSGVTQTPKHLITATGQRVTLRCSPRSGDLSVYWYQQSLDQGLQFLIQYYNGEERAKGNILERFSAQQFPDLHSELNLSSLELGDSALYFCASSQDQISGYTFGSGTRLTVV.

This clone was seen only once. The chain joins TRBV4-1 to TRBJ2-3; TRBD2 matches 8 bases. Per germline, CDR1 MGHRA and CDR2 YSYEKL. The trim removed 8 bases at V and 0 bases at J, leaving 7 bases unmatched. The CDR3 contains 15 residues. Written as DNA, the CDR3 is TGCGCCAGCTCTGGACTAGCAGTTAGCACAGATACGCAGTATTTT. Translated: CASSGLAVSTDTQYF.